This T cell receptor beta chain was obtained from a study of blood T cell repertoires in COVID-19. Whole-study context: Collection of acute and convalescent COVID-19 samples took place in the United States, Italy and Spain. The analysed material was cDNA or gDNA that came from T cells, B-cell-depleted T cells, or PBMCs.

The ends were cut back, 6 bases at V and 4 bases at J, with 18 bases in the middle. Germline V gene data show CDR1 as MNHEY and CDR2 as SVGAGI. There are 15 residues in the CDR3. Original analysis: Estimates of nucleated cell counts were drawn from the amplification of reference gene primers. Here immunoSEQ multiplex PCR was the method, and the copy in TCRdb shows in-frame clones only, minus some. V, J and clone size reflect that table, while D and trimming were determined from the DNA. Here the sample spans over 130,000 clones, 80% to 90% being singletons. Sequencing input: peripheral blood. This sequence was found in a woman of 80 years or more with acute or convalescent COVID-19. The chain combines TRBV6-5 with TRBJ1-1, with D tentatively TRBD1 (6 bases). CDR3 nucleotides: TGTGCCAGCAGGTTTAACAGGGCGGCAAGCACTGAAGCTTTCTTT. It translates to CASRFNRAASTEAFF.